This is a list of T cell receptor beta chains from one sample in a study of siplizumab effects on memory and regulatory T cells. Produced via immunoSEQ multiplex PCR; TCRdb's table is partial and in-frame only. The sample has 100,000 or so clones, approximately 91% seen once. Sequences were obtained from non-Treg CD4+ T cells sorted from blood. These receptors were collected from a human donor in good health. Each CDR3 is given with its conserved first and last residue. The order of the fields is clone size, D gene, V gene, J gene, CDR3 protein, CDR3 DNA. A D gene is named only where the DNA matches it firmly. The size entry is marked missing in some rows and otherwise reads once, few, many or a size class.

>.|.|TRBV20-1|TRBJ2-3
CSASGTDTQYF
TGCAGTGCGTCGGGTACAGATACGCAGTATTTT
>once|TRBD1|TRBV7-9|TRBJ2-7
CASSTDRGLSEQYF
TGTGCCAGCAGCACCGACAGGGGCCTAAGCGAGCAGTACTTC
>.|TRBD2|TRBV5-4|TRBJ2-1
CASSSLAGKAYNEQFF
TGTGCCAGCAGCTCACTAGCGGGGAAGGCCTACAATGAGCAGTTCTTC
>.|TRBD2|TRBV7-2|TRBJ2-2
CASSLVSSGTNTGELFF
TGTGCCAGCAGCTTAGTGTCGAGCGGGACGAACACCGGGGAGCTGTTTTTT
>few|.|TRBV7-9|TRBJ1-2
CASSMDISNYGYTF
TGTGCCAGCAGCATGGACATTTCTAACTATGGCTACACCTTC
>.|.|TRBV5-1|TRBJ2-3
CASSFRLEDTQYF
TGCGCCAGCAGCTTCCGACTAGAAGATACGCAGTATTTT
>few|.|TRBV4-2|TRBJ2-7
CASSQDKRGAISYEQYF
TGTGCCAGCAGCCAAGATAAGCGCGGGGCAATCTCCTACGAGCAGTACTTC
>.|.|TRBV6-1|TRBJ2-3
CASSESWTDTQYF
TGTGCCAGCAGTGAAAGCTGGACAGATACGCAGTATTTT
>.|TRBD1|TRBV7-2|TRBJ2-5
CASSSPGTGGETQYF
TGTGCCAGCAGCTCCCCCGGGACAGGGGGTGAGACCCAGTACTTC
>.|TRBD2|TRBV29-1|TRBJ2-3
CSVGGLAGPSSTDTQYF
TGCAGCGTTGGGGGTCTAGCGGGGCCCTCTAGCACAGATACGCAGTATTTT
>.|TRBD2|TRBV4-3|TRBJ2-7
CASSQGTSGNNEQYF
TGCGCCAGCAGCCAAGGGACTAGCGGGAACAATGAGCAGTACTTC
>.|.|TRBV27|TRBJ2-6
CASSSTSGSGANVLTF
TGTGCCAGCAGTTCCACGTCCGGGTCTGGGGCCAACGTCCTGACTTTC
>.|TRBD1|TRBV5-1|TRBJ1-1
CASSSGQGATEAFF
TGCGCCAGCAGCTCGGGACAGGGGGCAACTGAAGCTTTCTTT
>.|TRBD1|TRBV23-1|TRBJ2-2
CASSRRTGATGELFF
TGCGCCAGCAGTCGTAGGACAGGAGCTACCGGGGAGCTGTTTTTT
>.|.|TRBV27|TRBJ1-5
CASRGTYPPQHF
TGTGCCAGCAGAGGGACGTACCCGCCCCAGCATTTT
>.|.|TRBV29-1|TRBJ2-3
CSVDLIGGTDTQYF
TGCAGCGTTGATTTGATTGGCGGCACAGATACGCAGTATTTT
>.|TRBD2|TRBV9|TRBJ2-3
CASSPVAGGSTDTQYF
TGTGCCAGCAGCCCCGTAGCGGGAGGGAGCACAGATACGCAGTATTTT
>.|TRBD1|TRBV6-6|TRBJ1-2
CASSSGQGNGYTF
TGTGCCAGCAGTTCGGGACAGGGGAATGGCTACACCTTC
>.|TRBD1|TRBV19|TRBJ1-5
CASSPGDRGGGNQPQHF
TGTGCCAGTAGTCCCGGGGACAGGGGAGGCGGCAATCAGCCCCAGCATTTT
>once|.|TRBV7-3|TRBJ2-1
CASSSWVQGKNEQFF
TGTGCCAGCAGCTCCTGGGTACAGGGTAAAAATGAGCAGTTCTTC
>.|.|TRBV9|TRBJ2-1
CASSYPGERDNEQFF
TGTGCCAGCAGCTACCCTGGGGAGCGGGACAATGAGCAGTTCTTC
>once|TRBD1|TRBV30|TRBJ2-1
CAWSRSGQPYNEQFF
TGTGCCTGGAGCCGTTCGGGACAGCCTTACAATGAGCAGTTCTTC
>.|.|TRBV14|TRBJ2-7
CASSRDTGVSQYF
TGTGCCAGCAGCCGAGATACAGGAGTTTCTCAGTACTTC
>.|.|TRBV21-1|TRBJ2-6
CASSKGGSGANVLTF
TGTGCCAGCAGCAAAGGGGGCTCTGGGGCCAACGTCCTGACTTTC
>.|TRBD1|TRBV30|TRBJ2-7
CAWSAKTGVSYEQYF
TGTGCCTGGAGTGCAAAGACAGGGGTATCCTACGAGCAGTACTTC
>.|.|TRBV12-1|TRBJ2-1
CASSSNEQFF
TGTGCCAGCAGCTCTAATGAGCAGTTCTTC
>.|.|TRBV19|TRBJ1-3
CASSRTSGNTIYF
TGTGCCAGTAGTAGGACCTCTGGAAACACCATATATTTT
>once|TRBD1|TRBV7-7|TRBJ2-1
CASSPGQVYNEQFF
TGTGCTAGCAGCCCGGGACAGGTCTACAATGAGCAGTTCTTC
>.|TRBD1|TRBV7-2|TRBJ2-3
CASSRQGSSPDTQYF
TGTGCCAGCAGCCGACAGGGGAGTTCCCCAGATACGCAGTATTTT
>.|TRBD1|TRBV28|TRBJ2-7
CASSSSGQGPQEQYF
TGTGCCAGCAGTTCGTCGGGACAGGGTCCGCAGGAGCAGTACTTC
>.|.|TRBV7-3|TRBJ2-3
CASSLTGGTDTQYF
TGTGCCAGCAGCTTAACGGGGGGCACAGATACGCAGTATTTT
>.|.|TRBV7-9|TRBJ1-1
CASSPALGVNTEAFF
TGTGCCAGCAGCCCAGCGCTGGGGGTGAACACTGAAGCTTTCTTT
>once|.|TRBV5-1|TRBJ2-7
CASRRDSYEQYF
TGCGCCAGCAGGAGGGACTCCTACGAGCAGTACTTC
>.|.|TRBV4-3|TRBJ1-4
CASSQPIGEKLFF
TGCGCCAGCAGCCAACCAATAGGTGAAAAACTGTTTTTT
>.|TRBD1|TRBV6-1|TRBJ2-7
CVITGAANEQYF
TGTGTCATAACAGGGGCAGCTAACGAGCAGTACTTC
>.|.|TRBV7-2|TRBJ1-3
CASSLVLGHSGNTIYF
TGTGCCAGCAGCTTAGTCCTCGGGCACTCTGGAAACACCATATATTTT
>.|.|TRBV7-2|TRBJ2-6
CASSLARQGGANVLTF
TGTGCCAGCAGCTTAGCGCGGCAGGGCGGGGCCAACGTCCTGACTTTC
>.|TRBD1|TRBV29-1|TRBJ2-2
CSSSGTGGTGELFF
TGCAGCTCTTCCGGGACAGGGGGGACCGGGGAGCTGTTTTTT
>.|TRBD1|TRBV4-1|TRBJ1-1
CASSHGPAAAGGWAFF
TGCGCCAGCAGTCACGGACCCGCCGCGGCAGGGGGCTGGGCTTTCTTT
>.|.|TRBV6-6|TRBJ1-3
CASRRGSSGNTIYF
TGTGCCAGCCGACGCGGGAGCTCTGGAAACACCATATATTTT
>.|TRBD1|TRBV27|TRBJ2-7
CASTDRGGYEQYF
TGTGCCAGCACCGACAGGGGTGGGTACGAGCAGTACTTC
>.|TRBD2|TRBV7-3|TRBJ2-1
CASSLRAGGYNEQFF
TGTGCCAGCAGCTTGAGGGCGGGAGGGTACAATGAGCAGTTCTTC
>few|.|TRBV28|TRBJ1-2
CAVSRGRGYGYTF
TGTGCCGTATCCCGGGGGAGGGGTTATGGCTACACCTTC
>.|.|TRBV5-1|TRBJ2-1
CASSFDGTSYNEQFF
TGCGCCAGCAGCTTTGACGGGACATCCTACAATGAGCAGTTCTTC
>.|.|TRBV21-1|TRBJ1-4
CASSKDGGSCEKLFF
TGTGCCAGCAGCAAAGACGGGGGATCTTGTGAAAAACTGTTTTTT
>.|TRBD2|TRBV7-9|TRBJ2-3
CASSLGLAGATQYF
TGTGCCAGCAGCCTCGGACTAGCGGGAGCTACGCAGTATTTT
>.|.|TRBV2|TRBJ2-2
CASSRELFGELFF
TGTGCCAGCTCCCGGGAGCTTTTCGGGGAGCTGTTTTTT
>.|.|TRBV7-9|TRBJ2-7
CASSPTVPAYEQYF
TGTGCCAGCAGCCCGACAGTCCCCGCCTACGAGCAGTACTTC
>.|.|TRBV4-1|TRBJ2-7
CASSPAGSYEQYF
TGCGCCAGCAGCCCGGCGGGGTCCTACGAGCAGTACTTC
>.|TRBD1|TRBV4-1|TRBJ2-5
CASSQTGQGSGETQYF
TGCGCCAGCAGCCAAACCGGACAGGGTTCGGGGGAGACCCAGTACTTC
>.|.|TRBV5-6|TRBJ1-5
CASRSSGRGDQPQHF
TGTGCCAGCAGATCCTCAGGCAGGGGAGATCAGCCCCAGCATTTT